The sequence of this T cell receptor beta chain was determined in a study of blood T cell repertoires in COVID-19 (dated by TCRdb to the early 2020s). Describing the broader study: Samples from collaborators originated in the United States, Italy and Spain and spanned both the acute and convalescent phases of COVID-19. The material from the prospective study consisted of cDNA or gDNA derived from T cells, B-cell-depleted T cells, or PBMCs. Subjects who had been exposed to COVID-19, were actively infected with it, or had recovered from it provided the deeply sampled blood TCRbeta repertoires that made up the dataset. The repertoires were released in a freely available public database meant as a resource for research on the immune response to SARS-CoV-2. Samples came from the ongoing ImmuneRACE study (first 160 participants) plus 1,254 subjects from 6 global collaborators. Nearly every sample came with metadata listing a de-identified subject ID, COVID-19 status, age in years and sex. HLA class I and class II types, where available, came from metadata supplied by the sample provider rather than from assay-based typing.

With respect to this clone: Its specific antigen is unknown. No quality values exist for individual bases; no much larger clone is one base distant.

A second Seattle source provided samples from volunteer blood donors who had recovered from COVID-19. Each collaborating institution followed its own protocols to collect whole blood in K2EDTA tubes. For TCRbeta analysis, collaborators shipped samples as frozen whole blood, isolated PBMCs, or DNA extracted from either of those sample types. TCRbeta CDR3 regions were amplified from genomic DNA using the immunoSEQ Assay, a bias-controlled multiplex PCR. Processing in the source paper ran as follows. The number of nucleated cells in each sample was estimated by amplification of reference gene primers within the assay. Sequence reads were collapsed and filtered to measure the absolute abundance of every unique TCRbeta CDR3 rearrangement. Productive Simpson clonality was computed per sample as the square root of Simpson's diversity index over productive rearrangements. TCRdb obtained this table from immuneACCESS and retained in-frame rearrangements with V and J assigned. These tables miss some clones; where compared with another copy, unresolved V genes account for less than half of the shortfall, and the remainder is unexplained. D and trimming come from the DNA, and the V and J calls and clone size come from that table. A total of hundreds of thousands of clones appear in this sample, roughly 89% of them only once. 5.5% to 8% of the sample comes from the top ten.

Counted from cysteine to phenylalanine, this CDR3 has 14 amino acids. Of the read, only the CDR3 DNA is kept; its 42 bases are in frame from base 1. Trimming removed 4 bases from V and 3 bases from J, leaving 14 bases between the germline ends. From a lookup of the germline V gene, CDR1 and CDR2 are SGHRS and YFSETQ. General findings and caveats noted by the study authors: How much clinical and demographic metadata was included differed by source and by participant, and the metadata was provided uncurated.

The sequence derives from a man aged 60-69 years who had recovered from COVID-19. Sequenced: peripheral blood. The chain employs TRBV5-1 and TRBJ2-7; the D gene is perhaps TRBD1, from 6 matching bases. The CDR3: CASSTRDTGYEQYF. The sequenced DNA: TGCGCCAGCAGCACCCGGGACACAGGCTACGAGCAGTACTTC.